The clone carrying this T cell receptor beta chain has a count of ten or more. The antigen is unknown. The sample comes from a study of T cells in Graves' hyperthyroidism and ophthalmopathy. Whole-study findings and limits: Blood held most thyroid clonotypes expanded above 0.001 frequency. It was a median around 6 months before onset that the model predicted ophthalmopathy.

Exclusion followed for patients with uncontrolled infection, other autoimmune disease, pregnancy or lactation. The PBMCs were sourced from fresh peripheral blood (about 9.6 ml). Trimming removed 8 bases from V and 5 bases from J, with 15 bases in between. Germline V gene sequence: CDR1 MNHNS, CDR2 SASEGT. There are 13 residues in the CDR3. Amplification yielded TCR beta CDR3 regions, with RNA transcripts as the source. Researchers ran a first-round RT-PCR on the TCR CDR3 using the HTBI primer set. TCRdb used MiXCR to reprocess the multiplex PCR reads, holding one entry per CDR3 protein. Among about 350,000 distinct CDR3 sequences listed, 11% to 15% were seen once.

Sequencing was performed on blood. V usage is TRBV6-1 and J usage is TRBJ1-1; D may be TRBD1 (5 bases). This TCR was recovered from a woman aged 30 to 39 with Graves' hyperthyroidism. The DNA of the CDR3 is TGTGCCAGCGCTGATTGGGGCTCGACTGAAGCTTTCTTT. This translates into CASADWGSTEAFF.